This TCR beta chain originates from a study of T cells in Graves' hyperthyroidism and ophthalmopathy. Turning to the study itself: Peripheral blood was drawn at first diagnosis, prior to all treatment. Study-level points and caveats: Peripheral blood also featured most of the thyroid clonotypes expanded above 0.001.

Between the trimmed V and J ends, which lost 4 bases and 2 bases, there was a span of 8 bases. CDR1 is LGHDT, CDR2 YNNKEL, per germline (reference sequence). The length of the CDR3 is 13 residues. Amplified TCR beta CDR3 regions came from RNA transcripts. In the first-round RT-PCR of the TCR CDR3, the HTBI primer set was used. TCRdb reprocessed the multiplex PCR reads via MiXCR and lists one record per CDR3 protein. The table records over 650,000 distinct CDR3 sequences, about a sixth of them present only once. There are many counts of this clonotype. No antigen is known for it. In making diagnoses, clinical symptoms, serum thyroxine and TRAb, thyroid ultrasound and orbital computed tomography were all used.

This TCR came from a man aged 18-30 years with Graves' hyperthyroidism. The chain carries TRBV3-1 and TRBJ1-1; D is ambiguous. The sample comprised blood. The CDR3 loop reads CASSRLSNTEAFF. The CDR3 DNA reads as TGTGCCAGCAGCCGGTTGAGTAACACTGAAGCTTTCTTT.